A selection of T cell receptor beta chains follows, all from one sample in a study of T cell changes during pregnancy in multiple sclerosis. Only in-frame clones appear in the TCRdb table, and some are missing; sequencing was by immunoSEQ multiplex PCR. The sample lists about 50,000 clones, roughly nine tenths seen once, with 0.39% in the top ten. Here the sequenced sample was CD4+ T cells from peripheral blood mononuclear cells, taken after pregnancy. The receptors stem from a female donor with multiple sclerosis, enrolled in a pregnancy study. Both conserved end residues are part of each CDR3.

>TRBJ2-5|14|TRBV30
CAWSHGGIQETQYF
>TRBJ1-2|15|TRBV6-5
CASSPETGSRYGYTF
>TRBJ2-5|16|TRBV5-6
CASSLRGGAEAETQYF
>TRBJ1-1|14|TRBV15
CATRRTAMNTEAFF
>TRBJ2-1|13|TRBV10-2
CASSVKAGEGRFF
>TRBJ2-7|14|TRBV4-1
CASSRRETENEQYF
>TRBJ2-1|14|TRBV6-5
CASSTTRPPGEQFF
>TRBJ1-2|16|TRBV19
CASSTLTGGGGYGYTF
>TRBJ1-5|12|TRBV7-8
CASSLDLQPQHF
>TRBJ1-1|15|TRBV19
CASSIGGRLNTEAFF
>TRBJ2-4|16|TRBV7-9
CASSLQTGTGSNIQYF
>TRBJ1-5|16|TRBV7-8
CASKGGGRGVNQPQHF
>TRBJ1-3|16|TRBV5-6
CASSKTNRGLGNTIYF
>TRBJ2-7|16|TRBV15
CATSRELGLESYEQYF
>TRBJ1-5|15|TRBV30
CAWRSGAHNNQPQHF
>TRBJ2-3|17|TRBV18
CASSPPGLAGRTDTQYF
>TRBJ1-1|13|TRBV6-1
CASSETGQGKAFF
>TRBJ1-1|17|TRBV30
CAWSVRGYPSRFGEAFF
>TRBJ2-7|14|TRBV13
CASSSRNDRYEQYF
>TRBJ1-1|13|TRBV10-3
CAISEGRDTEAFF
>TRBJ2-1|16|TRBV2
CASSARGLAVYNEQFF
>TRBJ2-7|15|TRBV27
CASSLSTAATYEQYF
>TRBJ2-2|18|TRBV19
CASSIARTSGVFTGELFF
>TRBJ2-5|16|TRBV28
CASFPLSIAGQETQYF
>TRBJ2-1|15|TRBV25-1
CASRENTNSYNEQFF
>TRBJ2-1|15|TRBV30
CAWSVGLPGVHEQFF
>TRBJ2-1|15|TRBV4-2
CASSQVAGDVDEQFF
>TRBJ1-2|16|TRBV7-2
CASSLGWFGQVHGYTF
>TRBJ2-3|15|TRBV19
CASSIQTGYTDTQYF
>TRBJ1-5|14|TRBV30
CAWSKDRGNQPQHF
>TRBJ2-5|15|TRBV30
CAWSYWDRGLETQYF
>TRBJ1-1|15|TRBV18
CASSPLVSLDTEAFF
>TRBJ2-1|17|TRBV5-1
CASSLALGGVIPNEQFF
>TRBJ2-7|13|TRBV11-1
CASSSAEIYEQYF
>TRBJ1-2|16|TRBV7-2
CASSMTRTQTDYGYTF
>TRBJ1-1|14|TRBV18
CASSPGQQNTEAFF
>TRBJ2-7|16|TRBV6-4
CASSASLGREVYEQYF
>TRBJ1-2|15|TRBV28
CASSPRTVTNYGYTF
>TRBJ2-7|15|TRBV19
CASSMRTGGSYEQYF
>TRBJ2-1|16|TRBV5-3
CARSLGGRAPYNEQFF
>TRBJ2-1|13|TRBV18
CASSPGQSNEQFF
>TRBJ2-4|15|TRBV7-8
CASSDFALAKNIQYF
>TRBJ2-5|14|TRBV18
CASSLETFQETQYF
>TRBJ2-1|16|TRBV2
CASSEVRPSSYNEQFF
>TRBJ2-3|13|TRBV7-9
CASSRKAGDTQYF
>TRBJ2-7|11|TRBV6-5
CASSSLFEQYF
>TRBJ1-1|18|TRBV10-3
CAISAWGTGLRSDTEAFF
>TRBJ2-3|13|TRBV10-1
CASSEQGTDTQYF
>TRBJ1-2|13|TRBV21-1
CASSKTNRAGYTF
>TRBJ2-7|11|TRBV6-5
CATYSIREQYF
>TRBJ1-5|17|TRBV19
CASSIGSTGLGSQPQHF
>TRBJ1-2|15|TRBV9
CASSVGGQANYGYTF
>TRBJ2-7|14|TRBV2
CASKDSGGYYEQYF